The table lists the clone carrying this T cell receptor beta chain with many counts. Unmatched junction bases numbered 13, after V lost 5 bases and J lost 4 bases. This CDR3 region has 17 residues. Germline V gene lookup returns CDR1 MNHNS and CDR2 SASEGT. TCRdb re-called the RT-PCR reads with MiXCR, one entry per CDR3 protein. The data contain more than 550,000 distinct CDR3 sequences, 14% of them singletons. Sample: memory CD4+ T cells from blood. This TCR came from a female donor in good health, serving as a healthy control. V and J are TRBV6-1 and TRBJ2-1, with 8 bases fitting TRBD1. The CDR3 bases are TGTGCCAGCAGTAAAAATCAGGGGGCTCAGTTTTACAATGAGCAGTTCTTC. This encodes CASSKNQGAQFYNEQFF.